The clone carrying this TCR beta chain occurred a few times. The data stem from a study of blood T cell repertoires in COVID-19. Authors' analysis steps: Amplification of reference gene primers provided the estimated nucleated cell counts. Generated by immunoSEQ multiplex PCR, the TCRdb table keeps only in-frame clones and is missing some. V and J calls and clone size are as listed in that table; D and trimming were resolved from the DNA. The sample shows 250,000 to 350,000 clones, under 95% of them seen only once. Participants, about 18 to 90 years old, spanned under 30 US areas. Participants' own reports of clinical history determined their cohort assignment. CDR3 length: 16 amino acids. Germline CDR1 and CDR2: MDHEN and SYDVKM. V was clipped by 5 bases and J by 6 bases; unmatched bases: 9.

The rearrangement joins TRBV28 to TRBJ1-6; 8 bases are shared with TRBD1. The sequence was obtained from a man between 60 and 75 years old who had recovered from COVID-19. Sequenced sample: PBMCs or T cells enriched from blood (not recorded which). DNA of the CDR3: TGTGCCAGCAGTGACCTCAGGACAGGGAGTAATTCACCCCTCCACTTT. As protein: CASSDLRTGSNSPLHF. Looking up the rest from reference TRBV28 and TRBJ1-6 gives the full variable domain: DVKVTQSSRYLVKRTGEKVFLECVQDMDHENMFWYRQDPGLGLRLIYFSYDVKMKEKGDIPEGYSVSREKKERFSLILESASTNQTSMYLCASSDLRTGSNSPLHFGNGTRLTVT.